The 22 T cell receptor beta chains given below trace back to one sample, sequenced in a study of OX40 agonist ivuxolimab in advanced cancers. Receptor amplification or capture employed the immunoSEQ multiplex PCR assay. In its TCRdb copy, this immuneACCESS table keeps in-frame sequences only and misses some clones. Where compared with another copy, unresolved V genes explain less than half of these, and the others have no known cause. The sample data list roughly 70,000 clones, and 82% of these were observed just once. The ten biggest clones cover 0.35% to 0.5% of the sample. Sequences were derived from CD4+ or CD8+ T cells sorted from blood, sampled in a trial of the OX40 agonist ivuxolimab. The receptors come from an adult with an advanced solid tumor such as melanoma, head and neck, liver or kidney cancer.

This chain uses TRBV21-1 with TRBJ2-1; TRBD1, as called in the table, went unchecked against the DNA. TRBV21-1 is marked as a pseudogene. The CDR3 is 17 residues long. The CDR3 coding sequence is TGTGCCAGCAGCAAAGTAAGGGGGCGGGACTCCTACAATGAGCAGTTCTTC. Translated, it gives CASSKVRGRDSYNEQFF.

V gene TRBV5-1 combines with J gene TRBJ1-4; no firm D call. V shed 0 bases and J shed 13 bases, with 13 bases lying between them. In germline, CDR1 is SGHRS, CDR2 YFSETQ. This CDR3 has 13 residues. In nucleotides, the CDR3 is TGCGCCAGCAGCTTGGGTGCGGCGGATCGACTGTTTTTT. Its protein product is CASSLGAADRLFF.

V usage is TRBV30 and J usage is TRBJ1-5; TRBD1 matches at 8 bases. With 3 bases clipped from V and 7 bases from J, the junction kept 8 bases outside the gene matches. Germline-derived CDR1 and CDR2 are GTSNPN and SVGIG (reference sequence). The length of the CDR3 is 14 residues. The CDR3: CAWSPWQGAQPQHF. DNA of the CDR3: TGTGCCTGGAGCCCCTGGCAGGGGGCCCAGCCCCAGCATTTT.

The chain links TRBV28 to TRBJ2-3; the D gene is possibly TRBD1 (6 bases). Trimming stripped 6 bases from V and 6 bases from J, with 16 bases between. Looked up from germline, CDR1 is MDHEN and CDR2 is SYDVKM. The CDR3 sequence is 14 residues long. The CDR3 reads CASSRDTPGDTQYF. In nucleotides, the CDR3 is TGTGCCAGCAGCAGGGACACCCCGGGGGATACGCAGTATTTT.

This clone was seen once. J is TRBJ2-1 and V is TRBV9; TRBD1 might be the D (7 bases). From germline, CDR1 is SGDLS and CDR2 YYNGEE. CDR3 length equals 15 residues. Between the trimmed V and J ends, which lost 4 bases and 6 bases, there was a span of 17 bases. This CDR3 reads CASSQGGHEGNEQFF. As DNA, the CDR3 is TGTGCCAGCAGCCAGGGGGGCCACGAAGGCAATGAGCAGTTCTTC.

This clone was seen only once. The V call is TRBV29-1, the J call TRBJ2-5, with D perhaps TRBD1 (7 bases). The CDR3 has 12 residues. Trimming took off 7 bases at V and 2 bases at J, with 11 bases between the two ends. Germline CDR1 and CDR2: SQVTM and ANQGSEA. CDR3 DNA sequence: TGCAGCGGGGGGGACAGACAAGAGACCCAGTACTTC. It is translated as CSGGDRQETQYF.

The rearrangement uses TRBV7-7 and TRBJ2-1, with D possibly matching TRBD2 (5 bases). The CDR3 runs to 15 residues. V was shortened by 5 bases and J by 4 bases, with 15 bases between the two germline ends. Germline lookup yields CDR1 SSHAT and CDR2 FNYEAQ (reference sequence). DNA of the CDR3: TGTGCCAGCAGCATAAGACATGAGGGTTACAATGAGCAGTTCTTC. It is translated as CASSIRHEGYNEQFF. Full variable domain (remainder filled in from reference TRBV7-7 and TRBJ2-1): GAGVSQSPRYKVTKRGQDVTLRCDPISSHATLYWYQQALGQGPEFLTYFNYEAQPDKSGLPSDRFSAERPEGSISTLTIQRTEQRDSAMYRCASSIRHEGYNEQFFGPGTRLTVL.

The CDR3 here is CASSRGTGNSPLHF. The DNA of the CDR3 is TGTGCCAGCAGCCGGGGGACAGGCAATTCACCCCTCCACTTT. The rearrangement links TRBV7-2 to TRBJ1-6, with 8 bases matching TRBD1. This CDR3 region has 14 residues. CDR1 is SGHTA, CDR2 FQGNSA, per germline. The V segment lost 5 bases and the J segment 7 bases; nucleotides outside the gene matches: 4.

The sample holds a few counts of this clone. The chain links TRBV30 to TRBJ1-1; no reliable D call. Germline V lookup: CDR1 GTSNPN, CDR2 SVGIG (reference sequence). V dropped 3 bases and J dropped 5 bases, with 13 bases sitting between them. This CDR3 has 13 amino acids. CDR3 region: CAWSPAGVTEAFF. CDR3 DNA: TGTGCCTGGAGCCCCGCCGGGGTTACTGAAGCTTTCTTT.

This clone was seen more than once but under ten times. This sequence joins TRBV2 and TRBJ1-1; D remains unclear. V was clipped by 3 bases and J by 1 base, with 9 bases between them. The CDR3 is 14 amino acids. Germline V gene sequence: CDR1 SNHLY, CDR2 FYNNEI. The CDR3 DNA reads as TGTGCCAGCAGTGACAGCGGCAGGAACACTGAAGCTTTCTTT. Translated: CASSDSGRNTEAFF. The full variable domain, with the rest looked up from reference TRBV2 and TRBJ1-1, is EPEVTQTPSHQVTQMGQEVILRCVPISNHLYFYWYRQILGQKVEFLVSFYNNEISEKSEIFDDQFSVERPDGSNFTLKIRSTKLEDSAMYFCASSDSGRNTEAFFGQGTRLTVV.

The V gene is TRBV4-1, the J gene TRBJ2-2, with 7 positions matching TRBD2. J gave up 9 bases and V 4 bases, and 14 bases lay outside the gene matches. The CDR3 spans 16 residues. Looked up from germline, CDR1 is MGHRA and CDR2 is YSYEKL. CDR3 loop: CASSRYAGTTSRELFF. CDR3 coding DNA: TGCGCCAGCAGCCGCTACGCCGGGACTACGAGCCGGGAGCTGTTTTTT.

The CDR3 DNA is TGTGCCAGCAGCTTAAAGGCTCACACTGAAGCTTTCTTT. Amino acids: CASSLKAHTEAFF. This sequence joins TRBV7-6 and TRBJ1-1; D call uncertain. CDR1 is SGHVS, CDR2 FNYEAQ, per germline. The CDR3 consists of 13 residues. Trimming cost V 2 bases and J 3 bases, with 7 bases left between them. Full variable domain (outside the CDR3, taken from reference TRBV7-6 and TRBJ1-1): GAGVSQSPRYKVTKRGQDVALRCDPISGHVSLYWYRQALGQGPEFLTYFNYEAQQDKSGLPNDRFSAERPEGSISTLTIQRTEQRDSAMYRCASSLKAHTEAFFGQGTRLTVV.

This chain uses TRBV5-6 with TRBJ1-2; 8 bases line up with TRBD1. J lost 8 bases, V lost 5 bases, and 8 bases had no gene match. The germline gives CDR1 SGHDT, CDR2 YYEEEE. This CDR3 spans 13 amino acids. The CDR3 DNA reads TGTGCCAGCAGTCCGACAGGGGAGTTGGGCTACACCTTC. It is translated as CASSPTGELGYTF. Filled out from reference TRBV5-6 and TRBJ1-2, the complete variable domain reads DAGVTQSPTHLIKTRGQQVTLRCSPKSGHDTVSWYQQALGQGPQFIFQYYEEEERQRGNFPDRFSGHQFPNYSSELNVNALLLGDSALYLCASSPTGELGYTFGSGTRLTVV.

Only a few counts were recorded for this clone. As DNA, the CDR3 is TGTGCCAGCATTCCCGGGACAGAAGGCGAACAGCCCCAGCATTTT. Translated: CASIPGTEGEQPQHF. The chain is built from TRBV5-4 and TRBJ1-5; TRBD1 aligns across 7 bases. The CDR3 is 15 amino acids. Germline V CDR1 and CDR2: SGHNT, YYREEE (reference sequence). With 6 bases clipped from V and 7 bases from J, the junction kept 13 bases outside the gene matches.

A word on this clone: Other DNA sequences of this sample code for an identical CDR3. Here the CDR3 reads CASSFRGPNQPQHF. DNA for the CDR3: TGTGCCAGCAGCTTTCGGGGGCCGAATCAGCCCCAGCATTTT. The V call is TRBV5-6, the J call TRBJ1-5; D is perhaps TRBD1 (6 bases). Germline-derived CDR1 and CDR2 are SGHDT and YYEEEE. The ends were cut back, 2 bases at V and 4 bases at J, with 10 bases in the middle. This CDR3 contains 14 residues.

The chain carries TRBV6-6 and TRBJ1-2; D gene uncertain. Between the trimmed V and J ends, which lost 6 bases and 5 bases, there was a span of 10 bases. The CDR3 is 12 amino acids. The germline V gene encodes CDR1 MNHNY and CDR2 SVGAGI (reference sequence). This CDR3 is CASSEGPYGYTF. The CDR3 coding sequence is TGTGCCAGCAGCGAAGGCCCTTATGGCTACACCTTC.

The CDR3, as DNA: TGTGCCAGCAGTTTGTTGGGGGCGTTGGATTCACCCCTCCACTTT. Translating it yields CASSLLGALDSPLHF. V and J are TRBV27 and TRBJ1-6; tentative D call: TRBD1 (6 bases). CDR1 is MNHEY and CDR2 is SMNVEV in the germline V gene (reference sequence). CDR3 length equals 15 residues. The V gene lost 3 bases and the J gene lost 8 bases, with 14 bases spanning the gap.

This chain's CDR3 is CASSLYSGRAGETQYF. CDR3 nucleotides: TGTGCCAGCAGCTTGTATAGCGGGAGGGCCGGGGAGACCCAGTACTTC. The chain links TRBV7-2 to TRBJ2-5; 11 bases fit TRBD2. CDR1 SGHTA and CDR2 FQGNSA come from the germline V gene. With V trimmed by 3 bases and J by 5 bases, 8 bases remained unmatched. The CDR3 has 16 residues.

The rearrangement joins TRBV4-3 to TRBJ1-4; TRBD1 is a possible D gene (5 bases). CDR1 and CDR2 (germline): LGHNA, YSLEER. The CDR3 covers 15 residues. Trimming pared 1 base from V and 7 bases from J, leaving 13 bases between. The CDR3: CASSQGQHGGEKLFF. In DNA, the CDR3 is TGCGCCAGCAGCCAAGGACAACACGGGGGTGAAAAACTGTTTTTT.

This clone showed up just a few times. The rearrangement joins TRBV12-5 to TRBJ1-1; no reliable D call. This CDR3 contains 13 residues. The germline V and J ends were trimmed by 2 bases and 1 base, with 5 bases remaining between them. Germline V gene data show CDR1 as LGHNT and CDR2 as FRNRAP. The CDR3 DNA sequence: TGTGCTAGTGGTTTGATGGAGAACACTGAAGCTTTCTTT. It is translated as CASGLMENTEAFF.

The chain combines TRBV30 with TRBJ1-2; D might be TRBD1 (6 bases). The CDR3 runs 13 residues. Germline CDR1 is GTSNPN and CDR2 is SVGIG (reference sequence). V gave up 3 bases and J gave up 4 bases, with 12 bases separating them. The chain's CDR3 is CAWSPGQSYGYTF. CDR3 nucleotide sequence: TGTGCCTGGAGCCCAGGACAGAGCTATGGCTACACCTTC.

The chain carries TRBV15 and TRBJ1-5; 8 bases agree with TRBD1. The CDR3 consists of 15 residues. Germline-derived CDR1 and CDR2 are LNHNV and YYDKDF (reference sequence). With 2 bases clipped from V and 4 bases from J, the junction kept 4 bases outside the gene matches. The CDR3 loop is CATSRWDRTNQPQHF. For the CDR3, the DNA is TGTGCCACCAGCAGATGGGACAGGACGAATCAGCCCCAGCATTTT.